The 24 T cell receptor beta chains reported below all come from one sample, sequenced in a study of regulatory T cells in long-lasting Graves disease. Researchers made TCR beta libraries by using iRepertoire HTBI primers and running Arm-PCR on CDR3 regions. TCRdb called the multiplex PCR reads again in MiXCR, with one record for every CDR3 protein. The sample records roughly 400,000 distinct CDR3 sequences, around 20% being singletons. Time point specified: persistent/refractory GD, antithyroid drugs over 5 years with positive TRAb. PBMC-extracted RNA yielded the TCR library. The material was peripheral blood mononuclear cells (PBMCs), obtained when the disease was refractory, from a patient treated with antithyroid drugs. Receptors originate from a female donor with Graves disease.

Only a few counts were recorded for this clonotype. V usage is TRBV5-5 and J usage is TRBJ2-1; 7 bases are shared with TRBD1. This CDR3 comprises 15 residues. Germline assignment: CDR1 SGHKS and CDR2 YYEKEE (reference sequence). V gave up 6 bases and J gave up 4 bases; unmatched junction bases: 10. The CDR3: CASNPRGWYYNEQFF. CDR3 in DNA: TGTGCCAGCAACCCCAGGGGGTGGTATTACAATGAGCAGTTCTTC.

Comment on this clonotype: This clone may be a read error of a much larger clone one base away. In nucleotides, the CDR3 is TGTGCCTGGGGTGTAGGACTAGCGGAGCCCTACGAGCAGTACTTC. The encoded protein is CAWGVGLAEPYEQYF. V and J are TRBV30 and TRBJ2-7, with 10 bases lining up with TRBD2. CDR1 is GTSNPN and CDR2 is SVGIG in the germline V gene (reference sequence). The CDR3 is 15 amino acids.

This clonotype was detected only a few times. The chain recombines TRBV9 with TRBJ2-5, with 8 positions matching TRBD2. From germline, CDR1 is SGDLS and CDR2 YYNGEE. This CDR3 has 14 amino acids. Trimming at V came to 0 bases and at J to 5 bases, leaving 3 bases not matched to a gene. In DNA form, the CDR3 reads TGTGCCAGCAGCGTAGCGGGAGGGCTGGAGACCCAGTACTTC. It codes for CASSVAGGLETQYF. Full variable domain (rest looked up from reference TRBV9 and TRBJ2-5): DSGVTQTPKHLITATGQRVTLRCSPRSGDLSVYWYQQSLDQGLQFLIQYYNGEERAKGNILERFSAQQFPDLHSELNLSSLELGDSALYFCASSVAGGLETQYFGPGTRLLVL.

V is TRBV27 and J is TRBJ2-7; D is uncertain. Trimming took 6 bases from V and 3 from J, leaving 12 bases between them. The CDR3 is 13 amino acids. Germline V gene lookup returns CDR1 MNHEY and CDR2 SMNVEV (reference sequence). The CDR3 here is CASRPGPDYEQYF. CDR3 DNA sequence: TGTGCCAGCAGACCTGGACCGGACTACGAGCAGTACTTC.

The V call is TRBV20-1, the J call TRBJ1-1, with 7 bases that match TRBD1. Germline CDR1 DFQATT, CDR2 SNEGSKA (reference sequence). V trimming: 5 bases; J trimming: 8 bases; junction bases outside the gene matches: 14. CDR3 length: 14 residues. CDR3 coding DNA: TGCAGTGCTCAAGATCTCCGAGGACAGGTCGAAGCTTTCTTT. Its translation is CSAQDLRGQVEAFF.

This clonotype was seen once. Its ends do not fully match the called genes, so a read error is possible. The chain recombines TRBV5-6 with TRBJ1-2; D might be TRBD1 (6 bases). This CDR3 is built from 15 residues. Germline CDR1 is SGHDT and CDR2 is YYEEEE. This chain's CDR3 is CASSPGQSRGYGFTF. In DNA, the CDR3 is TGTGCCAGCAGCCCAGGACAGAGTCGAGGGTATGGCTTCACCTTC. The variable domain in full, with the rest retrieved from reference TRBV5-6 and TRBJ1-2, is DAGVTQSPTHLIKTRGQQVTLRCSPKSGHDTVSWYQQALGQGPQFIFQYYEEEERQRGNFPDRFSGHQFPNYSSELNVNALLLGDSALYLCASSPGQSRGYGFTFGSGTRLTVV.

This clonotype was counted only a few times. The rearrangement uses TRBV5-1 and TRBJ2-2, with D perhaps TRBD2 (6 bases). V lost 6 bases to trimming and J lost 0 bases, with 15 bases between them. CDR3 length: 16 amino acids. Germline V gene sequence: CDR1 SGHRS, CDR2 YFSETQ. This CDR3 reads CASTGTGGTNTGELFF. In DNA form, the CDR3 reads TGCGCCAGCACGGGCACGGGCGGGACGAACACCGGGGAGCTGTTTTTT. The entire variable domain, with the rest obtained from reference TRBV5-1 and TRBJ2-2, is as follows: KAGVTQTPRYLIKTRGQQVTLSCSPISGHRSVSWYQQTPGQGLQFLFEYFSETQRNKGNFPGRFSGRQFSNSRSEMNVSTLELGDSALYLCASTGTGGTNTGELFFGEGSRLTVL.

In this sample, this clonotype turned up a few times. Here the CDR3 DNA reads TGTGCCAGCAGCTTAACAACATTGAACACTGAAGCTTTCTTT. Translation gives CASSLTTLNTEAFF. The chain is built from TRBV7-9 and TRBJ1-1; no clear D. The CDR3 covers 14 residues. V was cut by 2 bases and J by 0 bases, with 7 bases left in between. The germline V gene has CDR1 SEHNR and CDR2 FQNEAQ (reference sequence).

This rearrangement joins TRBV11-3 to TRBJ2-3; D might be TRBD2 (7 bases). V was clipped by 5 bases and J by 3 bases, with 12 bases between them. The CDR3 totals 14 residues. Germline V gene lookup returns CDR1 SGHNT and CDR2 YENEEA. The CDR3: CASSQGGGTDTQYF. As DNA, the CDR3 is TGTGCCAGCAGCCAGGGAGGGGGGACAGATACGCAGTATTTT.

This clonotype was counted many times. V gene TRBV20-1 combines with J gene TRBJ1-5, with no clear D. CDR3 length equals 15 residues. Germline CDR1 is DFQATT and CDR2 is SNEGSKA (reference sequence). V gave up 5 bases and J gave up 0 bases, with 14 bases separating them. CDR3 coding DNA: TGCAGTGCTTTAACTCTGTCCCCTAGCAATCAGCCCCAGCATTTT. It codes for CSALTLSPSNQPQHF.

Details on this clonotype: Since the CDR3 does not end with the conserved phenylalanine or tryptophan, this likely comes from a read error. V is TRBV6-1 and J is TRBJ1-1; D not certain. Germline CDR1 and CDR2: MNHNS and SASEGT. This CDR3 contains 14 residues. The chain's CDR3 is CVSKAAGIFTEAFL. CDR3 nucleotide sequence: TGTGTCAGCAAGGCCGCGGGAATCTTCACTGAAGCTTTCCTT.

This clonotype was recorded many times. The chain joins TRBV2 to TRBJ2-7; D is unclear. The CDR3 is 14 amino acids. V lost 2 bases to trimming and J lost 3 bases, with 11 bases between them. The V gene's germline CDR1 is SNHLY and CDR2 FYNNEI. CDR3 residues: CASSESVLLYEQYF. Here the CDR3 DNA reads TGTGCCAGCAGTGAATCAGTCCTGCTCTACGAGCAGTACTTC.

This clonotype was counted ten times or more. This chain links TRBV2 with TRBJ2-5; 12 nucleotides align to TRBD2. With 5 bases clipped from V and 4 bases from J, the junction kept 2 bases outside the gene matches. Germline V gene sequence: CDR1 SNHLY, CDR2 FYNNEI. This CDR3 comprises 14 residues. Here the CDR3 reads CASSTSGRSETQYF. The DNA of the CDR3 is TGTGCCAGCAGTACTAGCGGGAGGTCAGAGACCCAGTACTTC.

This chain connects TRBV27 to TRBJ2-7; the match to TRBD1 covers 12 bases. The ends lost 5 bases at V and 7 bases at J; junction bases unmatched: 15. Germline loops: CDR1 MNHEY, CDR2 SMNVEV (reference sequence). There are 17 residues in the CDR3. The CDR3 protein is CASSPRIRDRGLGEQYF. CDR3 coding DNA: TGTGCCAGCAGTCCACGTATCCGGGACAGGGGGCTTGGTGAGCAGTACTTC.

This clonotype was counted at least ten times. V gene TRBV7-9 combines with J gene TRBJ2-5; D ambiguous. V was cut by 2 bases and J by 2 bases, with 6 bases left in between. Germline V gene sequence: CDR1 SEHNR, CDR2 FQNEAQ (reference sequence). This CDR3 region has 13 residues. The CDR3 loop reads CASSLSEQETQYF. CDR3 nucleotide sequence: TGTGCCAGCAGCTTAAGCGAGCAAGAGACCCAGTACTTC.

This clonotype was recorded at least ten times. CDR3 region: CAISDGVNQPQHF. In DNA form, the CDR3 reads TGTGCCATCAGTGATGGGGTCAATCAGCCCCAGCATTTT. The chain links TRBV10-3 to TRBJ1-5; D not resolved. The CDR3 has 13 amino acids. The germline V gene has CDR1 ENHRY and CDR2 SYGVKD. Trimming stripped 3 bases from V and 3 bases from J, with 6 bases between.

This clonotype was seen ten or more times. The chain couples TRBV7-2 to TRBJ2-5; 9 positions agree with TRBD1. The CDR3 contains 14 residues. J was trimmed by 4 bases and V by 3 bases; bases with no gene match: 3. Germline-derived CDR1 and CDR2 are SGHTA and FQGNSA. The CDR3 sequence: CASSLGQGLETQYF. In DNA form, the CDR3 reads TGTGCCAGCAGCTTGGGACAGGGTTTAGAGACCCAGTACTTC.

This clonotype was counted only a few times. The chain is built from TRBV5-1 and TRBJ2-7, with D possibly being TRBD2 (6 bases). Germline V lookup: CDR1 SGHRS, CDR2 YFSETQ. There are 13 residues in the CDR3. Deletions cut 0 bases from V and 7 bases from J, with 11 bases between. CDR3 residues: CASSLARRDEQYF. Written as DNA, the CDR3 is TGCGCCAGCAGCTTGGCGAGGAGGGATGAGCAGTACTTC.

This chain uses TRBV10-3 with TRBJ1-5, with 11 bases identical to TRBD1. This CDR3 comprises 14 residues. Trimming removed 4 bases from V and 4 bases from J; junction bases left unmatched: 0. CDR1 is ENHRY and CDR2 is SYGVKD in the germline V gene. CDR3: CAISGDRGNQPQHF. In DNA form, the CDR3 reads TGTGCCATCAGTGGGGACAGGGGGAATCAGCCCCAGCATTTT.

This clonotype was counted ten times or more. V usage is TRBV5-1 and J usage is TRBJ2-2; D may be TRBD1 (5 bases). This CDR3 spans 15 amino acids. The germline V and J ends were trimmed by 1 base and 7 bases, with 14 bases remaining between them. Germline V gene lookup returns CDR1 SGHRS and CDR2 YFSETQ. Here the CDR3 reads CASSLRAQADGELFF. The CDR3 nucleotides are TGCGCCAGCAGCTTGAGGGCACAGGCCGACGGGGAGCTGTTTTTT.

This chain links TRBV7-3 with TRBJ1-4, with D perhaps TRBD1 (5 bases). The CDR3 is 17 amino acids. Between the trimmed V and J ends, which lost 4 bases and 5 bases, there was a span of 20 bases. Per germline, CDR1 SGHTA and CDR2 FQGTGA. CDR3 region: CASSSTGTAAQNEKLFF. In nucleotides, the CDR3 is TGTGCCAGCAGCTCAACCGGGACGGCTGCTCAAAATGAAAAACTGTTTTTT.

There are many counts of this clonotype. The rearrangement links TRBV28 to TRBJ2-7, with D tentatively TRBD2 (7 bases). The germline gives CDR1 MDHEN, CDR2 SYDVKM. The CDR3 has 15 residues. V was pared by 3 bases and J by 2 bases, with 14 bases between. The chain's CDR3 is CASSFSMRGPYEQYF. The CDR3 DNA follows: TGTGCCAGCAGTTTTTCCATGCGGGGGCCCTACGAGCAGTACTTC.

The chain recombines TRBV19 with TRBJ2-3; no definite D call. Deletions cut 3 bases from V and 4 bases from J, with 11 bases between. Germline V gene data show CDR1 as LNHDA and CDR2 as SQIVND (reference sequence). The CDR3 consists of 14 residues. CDR3 sequence (DNA): TGTGCCAGTAGTATTCATCTCAGCGCAGATACGCAGTATTTT. Translating gives CASSIHLSADTQYF.

About this clonotype itself: One base away lies a much larger clone, so this may be a sequencing read error. The chain recombines TRBV20-1 with TRBJ2-7, with D uncertain. Looked up from germline, CDR1 is DFQATT and CDR2 is SNEGSKA (reference sequence). This CDR3 spans 13 amino acids. The CDR3 region has the DNA TGCGGTGCTAGAGGAGAGCTAGACCACGAGCAGTACTTC. Its protein is CGARGELDHEQYF.